The source of this TCR beta chain is a study of T cell repertoires in cytomegalovirus infection. Study in general: Matching HLA type and CMV infection were both indicated by public TCR beta signatures.

MiXCR, applied by TCRdb to the reads, yields one record per CDR3 protein. The table has some 600,000 distinct CDR3 sequences, less than 25% seen once; the top ten hold roughly 8%. This clonotype has ten or more counts. Its antigen is currently unknown. General study results and limits: CMV carriers having the relevant HLA were flagged by cumulative public TCR beta family frequency. The ex vivo response showed dominance by HLA-C-restricted CMV-specific TCR beta clonotypes.

Looked up from germline, CDR1 is SEHNR and CDR2 is FQNEAQ (reference sequence). Trimming took off 6 bases at V and 0 bases at J, with 12 bases between the two ends. The CDR3 length is 15 residues. V gene TRBV7-9 combines with J gene TRBJ2-4, with D maybe TRBD1 (6 bases). The material sequenced was CD8+ T cells from PBMCs. This receptor was taken from a human donor in good health (CMV status not recorded). Some clones in this sample may be carry-over from other donors' samples. The CDR3 DNA follows: TGTGCCAGCAGTCCTGAGGGGGTAGCCAAAAACATTCAGTACTTC. The encoded protein is CASSPEGVAKNIQYF.